The 27 T cell receptor beta chains below were found in one sample sequenced in a study of blood T cells in healthy people across ages. The second PCR ran about 6 to 12 cycles with a sample-barcoded 5' primer and J-beta primers. TCRdb re-called the 5' RACE reads through MiXCR, storing one row per CDR3 protein. Found here are approximately 810,000 distinct CDR3 sequences, 25% to 35% of them singletons; the top ten hold roughly 17%. Sample: blood. The receptors shown here come from an elderly woman in good health.

This clonotype appeared many times. The chain has TRBV29-1 and TRBJ2-7; D unresolved. V lost 6 bases and J 4 bases, leaving 16 bases between the germline ends. Germline V lookup: CDR1 SQVTM, CDR2 ANQGSEA. The CDR3 runs to 13 residues. In DNA form, the CDR3 reads TGCAGCGTGCGGACCCCGGGTGAATACGAGCAGTACTTC. It specifies CSVRTPGEYEQYF.

This clonotype came up many times. The chain employs TRBV7-9 and TRBJ2-1, with D maybe TRBD1 (6 bases). Per germline, CDR1 SEHNR and CDR2 FQNEAQ (reference sequence). The CDR3 is made up of 14 amino acids. V was pared by 0 bases and J by 10 bases, with 13 bases between. The CDR3 loop reads CASSLALGASEQFF. Written as DNA, the CDR3 is TGTGCCAGCAGCTTAGCGCTGGGGGCATCCGAGCAGTTCTTC.

This clonotype appeared many times. The V call is TRBV30, the J call TRBJ2-5; 9 bases agree with TRBD2. The CDR3 is made up of 14 amino acids. The trim removed 0 bases at V and 4 bases at J, leaving 3 bases unmatched. CDR1 and CDR2 (germline): GTSNPN, SVGIG (reference sequence). The CDR3 sequence is CAWSVAGGRETQYF. CDR3 coding DNA: TGTGCCTGGAGTGTTGCGGGGGGGCGAGAGACCCAGTACTTC.

This clonotype came up a few times. This chain joins TRBV10-3 and TRBJ1-2; weak D call: TRBD1 (6 bases). Germline V lookup: CDR1 ENHRY, CDR2 SYGVKD. V dropped 6 bases and J dropped 3 bases, with 11 bases sitting between them. This CDR3 spans 13 amino acids. CDR3 DNA: TGTGCCATCAGGGTTAAGGGGGACTATGGCTACACCTTC. Its protein product is CAIRVKGDYGYTF.

The chain employs TRBV20-1 and TRBJ2-3; 7 bases match TRBD2. V shed 2 bases and J 6 bases; nucleotides not matched to a gene: 5. Germline V lookup: CDR1 DFQATT, CDR2 SNEGSKA (reference sequence). The CDR3 runs to 13 residues. The CDR3 DNA is TGCAGTGCTAGAAGGGACTACAGGGATACGCAGTATTTT. Its protein product is CSARRDYRDTQYF.

This clonotype occurred many times. The rearrangement joins TRBV20-1 to TRBJ2-3, with 7 bases aligning to TRBD1. The CDR3 spans 14 residues. CDR1 is DFQATT and CDR2 is SNEGSKA in the germline V gene (reference sequence). Losses at the gene ends were 6 bases for V and 3 bases for J; bases not matched to a gene: 9. The CDR3 loop is CSATGQEGTDTQYF. In DNA form, the CDR3 reads TGCAGTGCAACCGGACAGGAAGGGACAGATACGCAGTATTTT.

For this clonotype: This may be a read error, as it is one base from a much larger clone. The rearrangement links TRBV20-1 to TRBJ1-6, with D maybe TRBD1 (6 bases). Trimming pared 4 bases from V and 9 bases from J, leaving 19 bases between. The CDR3 runs 15 residues. Germline V gene lookup returns CDR1 DFQATT and CDR2 SNEGSKA (reference sequence). This CDR3 reads CSAIPGGRLSSPLHF. CDR3 coding DNA: TGCAGTGCTATCCCCGGGGGCAGACTTAGTTCACCCCTCCACTTT.

This clonotype has only a few counts. The J gene is TRBJ2-1, the V gene TRBV6-1, with D perhaps matching TRBD2 (5 bases). Trimming took 0 bases from V and 8 from J, leaving 11 bases between them. Germline CDR1 MNHNS, CDR2 SASEGT. The CDR3 is made up of 14 amino acids. The CDR3: CASSEALGGHEQFF. DNA of the CDR3: TGTGCCAGCAGTGAAGCGCTTGGAGGCCATGAGCAGTTCTTC.

The chain combines TRBV27 with TRBJ2-7, with D perhaps TRBD1 (6 bases). The CDR3 is made up of 13 amino acids. Germline V gene sequence: CDR1 MNHEY, CDR2 SMNVEV (reference sequence). V was pared by 10 bases and J by 3 bases, with 16 bases between. The CDR3 coding sequence is TGTGCCACCTCACCGCAGGGGTTCTACGAGCAGTACTTC. Encoded protein: CATSPQGFYEQYF.

This clonotype was seen just once. CDR3 protein: CASSLNRAKNIQYF. CDR3 nucleotides: TGTGCCAGCAGCTTAAACAGGGCCAAAAACATTCAGTACTTC. The chain combines TRBV7-2 with TRBJ2-4; D perhaps matches TRBD1 (5 bases). The V gene lost 2 bases and the J gene lost 1 base, with 6 bases spanning the gap. Looked up from germline, CDR1 is SGHTA and CDR2 is FQGNSA. CDR3 length equals 14 residues.

This clonotype occurred many times. CDR3 sequence: CASSLGGSPSYEQYF. The DNA for the CDR3 is TGTGCCAGCAGCTTAGGGGGGAGTCCCTCATACGAGCAGTACTTC. The V and J genes are TRBV7-9 and TRBJ2-7; D possibly uses TRBD1 or TRBD2 (5 bases each). CDR1 SEHNR and CDR2 FQNEAQ come from the germline V gene (reference sequence). The CDR3 totals 15 residues. Trimming left V 1 base short and J 4 bases short, with 14 bases between.

This clonotype was picked up many times. This chain connects TRBV12-3 or TRBV12-4 to TRBJ2-5; TRBD1 might be the D (6 bases). V lost 6 bases to trimming and J lost 2 bases, with 13 bases between them. This CDR3 region has 14 residues. This CDR3 is CASRRGTSQETQYF. CDR3 bases: TGTGCCAGCAGGCGAGGGACAAGTCAAGAGACCCAGTACTTC.

This clonotype came up a few times. The chain is built from TRBV7-2 and TRBJ1-1; 7 bases match TRBD1. This CDR3 region has 16 residues. Germline assignment: CDR1 SGHTA and CDR2 FQGNSA. Trimming removed 5 bases from V and 0 bases from J; junction bases left unmatched: 9. CDR3 region: CASSLQQGSLNTEAFF. The CDR3 DNA reads as TGTGCCAGCAGCCTCCAACAGGGGTCTTTGAACACTGAAGCTTTCTTT.

This clonotype has more than one count but fewer than ten. J is TRBJ2-2 and V is TRBV6-5; perhaps TRBD1 as D (6 bases). The CDR3 length is 15 residues. Germline assignment: CDR1 MNHEY and CDR2 SVGAGI. Trimming stripped 7 bases from V and 2 bases from J, with 14 bases between. The CDR3 spells CASKKRQANTGELFF. CDR3 nucleotides: TGTGCCAGCAAGAAAAGACAGGCAAACACCGGGGAGCTGTTTTTT.

This clonotype was seen just once. A much more abundant neighbour one base away suggests this may be a read error. This chain uses TRBV6-6 with TRBJ2-1, with no clear D. The end of the DNA aligns better with TRBJ2-7, so the J call may be wrong. CDR1 is MNHNY, CDR2 SVGAGI, per germline (reference sequence). CDR3 length: 15 residues. CDR3 sequence reads: CASSYEKFSYNEQYF. Written as DNA, the CDR3 is TGTGCCAGCAGTTACGAGAAATTTTCCTACAATGAGCAGTACTTC.

The rearrangement links TRBV9 to TRBJ2-2; 10 positions match TRBD1. The CDR3 length is 16 residues. Germline V CDR1 and CDR2: SGDLS, YYNGEE. The ends lost 2 bases at V and 5 bases at J; junction bases unmatched: 6. CDR3 residues: CASSVTGGLGTGELFF. The CDR3 nucleotides are TGTGCCAGCAGCGTGACAGGGGGCTTGGGGACCGGGGAGCTGTTTTTT.

Only a few counts were recorded for this clonotype. This chain joins TRBV7-2 and TRBJ1-6; no clear D. Per the germline V gene, CDR1 is SGHTA and CDR2 is FQGNSA. V lost 1 base and J lost 6, with 10 bases in between. This CDR3 is 15 amino acids long. The DNA for the CDR3 is TGTGCCAGCAGCTTAGGGTCCGGTATTAATTCACCCCTCCACTTT. Amino acids: CASSLGSGINSPLHF.

This clonotype was seen many times. V is TRBV20-1 and J is TRBJ1-1, with D possibly TRBD1 on 5 matching bases. The CDR3 runs to 13 residues. V was shortened by 6 bases and J by 2 bases, with 13 bases between the two germline ends. Germline CDR1 reads DFQATT; CDR2 reads SNEGSKA (reference sequence). The CDR3 DNA follows: TGCAGTGCCCCTACAGGATCAAACACTGAAGCTTTCTTT. As protein: CSAPTGSNTEAFF.

In its sample, this clonotype was seen a few times. The chain joins TRBV20-1 to TRBJ1-6; no clear D gene. Trimming took 6 bases from V and 0 from J, leaving 12 bases between them. This CDR3 has 15 residues. The germline V gene encodes CDR1 DFQATT and CDR2 SNEGSKA (reference sequence). In DNA form, the CDR3 reads TGCAGTGCATTATTGGGTTTCTCCTATAATTCACCCCTCCACTTT. Residues: CSALLGFSYNSPLHF.

This chain links TRBV3-1 with TRBJ1-2; 7 bases align to TRBD1. The V gene's germline CDR1 is LGHDT and CDR2 YNNKEL (reference sequence). V gave up 1 base and J gave up 4 bases; unmatched junction bases: 6. This CDR3 is 15 amino acids long. The DNA for the CDR3 is TGTGCCAGCAGCCAAGGAGTGGGACAGTCCTATGGCTACACCTTC. The encoded protein is CASSQGVGQSYGYTF.

This clonotype was observed many times. The chain combines TRBV12-3 or TRBV12-4 with TRBJ2-3; D is uncertain. V was trimmed by 5 bases and J by 0 bases, leaving 9 bases between them. The length of the CDR3 is 14 residues. As DNA, the CDR3 is TGTGCCAGCAGTCCAGGAGCTAGCACAGATACGCAGTATTTT. It is translated as CASSPGASTDTQYF.

This clonotype was detected ten times or more. The chain links TRBV18 to TRBJ2-1, with 7 bases identical to TRBD1. The CDR3 is 16 amino acids. The germline V gene has CDR1 KGHSH and CDR2 LQKENI. The ends lost 3 bases at V and 0 bases at J; junction bases unmatched: 5. CDR3 bases: TGTGCCAGCTCACCTACAGGGGCCCACTCCTACAATGAGCAGTTCTTC. Translated, it gives CASSPTGAHSYNEQFF.

The V call is TRBV5-1, the J call TRBJ2-5; D remains ambiguous. Trimming removed 0 bases at V and 3 bases at J, with 9 bases between. Germline lookup yields CDR1 SGHRS and CDR2 YFSETQ. CDR3 length: 14 residues. The CDR3 reads CASSLGGEKETQYF. CDR3 DNA sequence: TGCGCCAGCAGCTTGGGTGGGGAAAAAGAGACCCAGTACTTC.

For this clonotype: The CDR3 end shows no conserved phenylalanine or tryptophan, and so a read error is likely. The gene calls are TRBV5-1 and TRBJ2-1; the match to TRBD2 covers 9 bases. V lost 0 bases to trimming and J lost 8 bases; unmatched junction nucleotides: 9. The CDR3 runs 16 residues. Germline CDR1 and CDR2: SGHRS and YFSETQ. CDR3 loop: CASSLARASGEDEQFI. In DNA form, the CDR3 reads TGCGCCAGCAGCTTGGCCCGGGCTAGCGGGGAGGATGAGCAGTTCATC.

This clonotype occurred many times. This rearrangement joins TRBV7-9 to TRBJ2-3; no firm D call. The CDR3 extends over 12 amino acids. CDR1 SEHNR and CDR2 FQNEAQ come from the germline V gene (reference sequence). V was cut by 1 base and J by 5 bases, with 4 bases left in between. The CDR3 sequence: CASSLDLDTQYF. The CDR3 DNA follows: TGTGCCAGCAGCTTAGATCTAGATACGCAGTATTTT.

A word on this clonotype: With a much larger clone just one base away, this may be a read error. The rearrangement links TRBV6-5 to TRBJ2-7, with unresolved D. Looked up from germline, CDR1 is MNHEY and CDR2 is SVGAGI. V lost 0 bases to trimming and J lost 7 bases, with 13 bases between them. This CDR3 is built from 14 residues. CDR3 loop: CASSYSSPYNEQYF. The CDR3, as DNA: TGTGCCAGCAGTTACTCTAGTCCTTACAATGAGCAGTACTTC.

This clonotype occurred many times. The V and J genes are TRBV6-1 and TRBJ2-7; possible D gene TRBD2, 6 bases. This CDR3 has 16 amino acids. Germline V lookup: CDR1 MNHNS, CDR2 SASEGT. V was pared by 0 bases and J by 0 bases, with 12 bases between. In DNA form, the CDR3 reads TGTGCCAGCAGTGAAGCTGCGGGGCCGCTCTCCTACGAGCAGTACTTC. Amino acid sequence: CASSEAAGPLSYEQYF.